This T cell receptor beta chain was sequenced in a study of cytomegalovirus exposure and HLA in healthy donors (TCRdb year 2017). Describing the broader study: In an earlier analysis of 450 to 750 of the donors, around 290 Gb of sequence data and 90 million to 120 million unique TCR beta sequences from 150 million to 200 million T cells were reported. Because of strong linkage in the cohort, four to six DR-DQ haplotypes were treated as single units for association and clustering. HLA typing covered class I and class II loci at four-digit resolution. High-throughput TCR immunosequencing, statistical association of individual TCRs with disease status, and machine learning were combined to predict cytomegalovirus infection status. The later analysis used no new phenotypic data to find candidate immune exposures, relying instead on TCR beta sequences and their occurrence across donors. On average, around 200,000 unique TCR beta nucleotide sequences were sequenced per donor among a few hundred genotyped donors of the cohort, with 15% to 20% of those sequences being non-productive. Genome-wide SNP genotypes for about 65% of the roughly 700 donors were used in a later genetic analysis, which treated that subset as a discovery cohort. In addition to the first cohort of 666 subjects, a separate validation cohort of 120 different subjects was used. An earlier analysis of approximately 640 of the donors applied high-throughput TCR beta sequencing to assess whether each TCR beta V gene segment acted as functional or pseudogenic. The study was designed to test whether signatures of past pathogen exposure could be identified by cataloging public T cell receptors. Every repertoire in the discovery cohort had been generated on one and the same sequencing platform. To study patterns of TCR occurrence, a later analysis re-analyzed previously published TCR beta repertoires from 500 to 850 donors and added high-resolution HLA genotyping. Donor age, sex, ethnicity and CMV serostatus were collected together with the repertoire data. Typing coverage differed by locus: A, B, C, DRB1 and DQB1 were typed in roughly 629-640 donors, DQA1 in about 560, DPA1 in roughly 590, and DPB1 in about 450. Of the approximately 400 genotyped donors, 65% to 90% were placed in the genetic ancestry cluster associated with self-reported Caucasian donors. An early release covering 500 to 750 HLA-typed donors comprised roughly 300 gigabases of sequencing data and around 85 million unique TCR sequences. The study profiled the T cell repertoires of hundreds of subjects by immunosequencing and related them to cytomegalovirus serostatus.

The cohort consisted of 650 to 850 healthy bone marrow donors. Cohort members were all nominally healthy when sampled, although unrecorded immune exposures were likely present. The donor was CMV seronegative and belonged to the group of over 300 seronegative cohort members. A peripheral blood sample was provided by each donor, and peripheral blood mononuclear cells were used for TCR beta sequencing. The Qiagen DNeasy Blood Extraction Kit was used to extract genomic DNA from the blood cell samples. The CDR3 has 15 amino acids, counting the end cysteine and phenylalanine. Kept here is only the CDR3 DNA, which spans 45 bases and is read in frame from base 1. As encoded in the germline V gene, CDR1 is SGHRS while CDR2 is YFSETQ. At the junction V is shortened by 0 bases and J by 4 bases; bases outside the gene matches: 5. Here is what the overall study found, with its caveats: In a later genetic analysis, a missense DCLRE1C variant was associated with V-gene and J-gene trimming of TCR beta chains, and the association was replicated in an independent cohort. Compared with the approximately 700-donor mean, donors in an Asian-associated ancestry cluster had fewer N-insertions in productive TCRs, according to a later genetic analysis. Linkage disequilibrium might explain the correlated functional status among segregating V segments, but an unknown experimental factor could not be ruled out. At a false discovery rate of 0.05, a later analysis linked 16,000 or so TCR beta sequences to specific HLA alleles. In this cohort, only TCR beta chains were sequenced, and detectable features were limited by the absence of alpha or paired-chain data. Compared with equally common non-associated chains, HLA-associated TCR beta chains in a later analysis were more clonally expanded and had lower generation probabilities. It was suggested by the authors that the approach could potentially be generalized to other disease states and immunological phenotypes. Broadly in line with IMGT annotations, most TCR beta V segments showed up in productive rearrangements about 87% or about 30% of the time in an earlier analysis of about 500 of the donors. The presence/absence analyses assumed that sequencing depth was roughly uniform across donors, and that assumption may not be true. Because the 87-base-pair reads could not distinguish some IMGT-functional V segments, including TRBV6-2 and TRBV6-3, those segments were excluded. The study gave a list of over 150 TCR beta chains associated with cytomegalovirus. While some public TCRs were present in many individuals, most TCR sequences turned up only very rarely across donors. A few of the identified cytomegalovirus-associated TCR beta chains were confirmed in vitro to be specific for cytomegalovirus antigens. Most CMV-associated TCR beta chains appeared to be HLA-restricted in a later analysis, and the HLA associations seemed to be driven largely by CMV exposure. Over 15 rarely observed V segments, including chromosome 9 orphons, were excluded from the earlier analysis of some 590 of the donors because counts were too low. A cluster of highly shared sequence variants was judged likely to represent a technical artifact of the sequencing pipeline. In both the original and validation cohorts, the classifier was reported to diagnose cytomegalovirus status with high specificity and sensitivity. When HLA alleles, especially DR and DQ, strongly co-occurred, attributing TCR associations to individual alleles was difficult. HLA typing was unavailable for some donors at each locus, so association tests used only the typed subset. A further reported finding was that TCR beta sequences accurately predicted the HLA-A and HLA-B alleles for most subjects in the first cohort. In a later analysis, the rate of TCR association differed among HLA loci, with DRB1 alleles having the most associated TCRs and HLA-C alleles having the fewest. Several of the top co-occurrence clusters appeared to be linked to parvovirus B19, influenza, CMV and Epstein-Barr virus, according to a later analysis. The only immune exposure information available for the cohort was CMV serostatus.

Receptor libraries were prepared by the immunoSEQ multiplex PCR assay. For the multiplex PCR, a mixture combining 60 forward primers for TCR Vbeta segments and 13 reverse primers for TCR Jbeta segments was used. The CDR3 region of rearranged TCR beta genes was amplified from genomic DNA with a multiplex PCR assay. The Illumina HiSeq System was used to sequence the amplified TCR beta libraries as 87-base-pair reads. Per the original workflow: In a later analysis, tens of millions of unique TCR beta chains were counted across the roughly 610 repertoires, and some 10 million of these chains were shared by at least two donors. A nearest-neighbor algorithm error-corrected the raw reads and collapsed the reads into unique sequences, merging closely related sequences to remove PCR and sequencing errors. V, D and J gene segments were assigned by aligning CDR3 sequences to IMGT reference sequences. Each retained sequence needed at least a six-nucleotide match to both a V gene segment and a J gene segment. A rearrangement counted as productive if the CDR3 had no stop codons and remained in frame with V and J, and every other rearrangement counted as non-productive. CDR3 was defined according to IMGT convention as the region running from the second conserved V-encoded cysteine to the conserved J-encoded phenylalanine. In an earlier analysis of some 550 of the donors, sequences lacking an unambiguous match to a single V gene segment were excluded. In an earlier analysis of around 590 of the donors, a V segment was called functional when productive rearrangements were above 56.7%, and segregating when the standard deviation between donors exceeded 5%. To diagnose cytomegalovirus status from the catalog of TCR beta chain sequences, a statistical classification framework was built. V and J gene assignment, in a later analysis, came from comparing TCR nucleotide sequences with IMGT/GENE-DB human TR gene sequences. A later analysis assigned CDR3 sequences and most-parsimonious VDJ recombination scenarios with the TCRdist pipeline. In a later analysis, every TCR beta chain was defined by the combination of its CDR3 amino acid sequence and its V-gene family, and reads without a unique V-gene family were dropped. A later analysis removed 450 to 600 highly shared, low-generation-probability nucleotide sequences to deal with suspected cross-contamination and a sequencing artifact. In a later analysis, a clonal expansion index for each public chain was calculated from normalized within-repertoire ranks of inferred template counts. A later analysis computed generation probabilities with a VDJ recombination model fitted to out-of-frame rearrangements, and checked the results against IGoR. In a later analysis, hypergeometric tests were used to score TCR-TCR, TCR-HLA and TCR-CMV co-occurrence, with a repertoire-size bias correction applied to TCR pairs. A later analysis estimated false discovery rates by permuting HLA or CMV assignments 20 times. A later analysis grouped co-occurring TCRs with DBSCAN, adding TCRdist sequence similarity when clustering within HLA-allele-positive subsets. Repertoires with fewer than 30,000 or more than 120,000 public chains were left out of co-occurrence clustering, as were several repertoires with anomalous nucleotide sharing. Sourced from immuneACCESS, this table was stored by TCRdb with only in-frame sequences that have V and J called. A share of the clones is absent; for the studies checked, an unresolved V gene accounts for under half, and the remainder has no known explanation. That table supplies the V and J calls and clone size; D and trimming were determined from the DNA. In this sample the table shows roughly 160,000 clones, roughly 70% of which occur a single time. The ten most abundant clones make up approximately 1.4% of the sample.

A few counts support this clone. Which antigen it targets is not known. The sample holds no much larger clone one base away, and base qualities are not on file. The sequence links TRBV5-1 to TRBJ1-2; a stretch of 8 junction bases matches TRBD1. Sequenced: PBMCs. The receptor comes from a girl aged 5-17 years in good health and CMV-seronegative. CDR3 reads: CASSLGQGRTYGYTF. The nucleotide sequence reads as follows: TGCGCCAGCAGCTTGGGACAGGGGCGGACCTATGGCTACACCTTC.